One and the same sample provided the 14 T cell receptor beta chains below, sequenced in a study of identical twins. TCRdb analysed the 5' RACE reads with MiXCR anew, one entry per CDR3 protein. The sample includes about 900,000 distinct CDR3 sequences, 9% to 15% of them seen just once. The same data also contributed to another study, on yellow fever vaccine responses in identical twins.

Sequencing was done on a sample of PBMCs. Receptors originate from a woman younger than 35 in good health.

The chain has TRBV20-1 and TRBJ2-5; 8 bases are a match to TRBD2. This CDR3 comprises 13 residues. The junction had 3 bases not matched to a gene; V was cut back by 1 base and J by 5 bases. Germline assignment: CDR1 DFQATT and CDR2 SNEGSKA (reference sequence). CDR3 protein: CSARVGGVETQYF. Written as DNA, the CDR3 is TGCAGTGCTAGAGTCGGGGGGGTGGAGACCCAGTACTTC.

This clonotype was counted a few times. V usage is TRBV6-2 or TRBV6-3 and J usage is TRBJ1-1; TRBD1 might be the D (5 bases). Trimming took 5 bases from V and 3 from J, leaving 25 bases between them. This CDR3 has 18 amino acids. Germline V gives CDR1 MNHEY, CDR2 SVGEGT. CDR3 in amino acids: CASSGRTGGAEKDTEAFF. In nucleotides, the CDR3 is TGTGCCAGCAGTGGAAGGACGGGAGGGGCGGAGAAGGACACTGAAGCTTTCTTT.

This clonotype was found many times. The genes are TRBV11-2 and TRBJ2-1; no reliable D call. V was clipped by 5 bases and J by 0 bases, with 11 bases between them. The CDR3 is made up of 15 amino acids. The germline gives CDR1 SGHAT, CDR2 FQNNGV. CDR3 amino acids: CASSPLGSSYNEQFF. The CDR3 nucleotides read TGTGCCAGCAGCCCCCTAGGTAGCTCCTACAATGAGCAGTTCTTC.

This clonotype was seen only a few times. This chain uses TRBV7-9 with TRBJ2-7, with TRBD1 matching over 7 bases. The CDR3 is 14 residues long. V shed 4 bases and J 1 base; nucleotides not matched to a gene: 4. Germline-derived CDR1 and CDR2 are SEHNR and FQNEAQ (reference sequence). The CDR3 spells CASSSAGGSYEQYV. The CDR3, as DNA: TGTGCCAGCAGCTCCGCAGGGGGATCCTACGAGCAGTACGTC.

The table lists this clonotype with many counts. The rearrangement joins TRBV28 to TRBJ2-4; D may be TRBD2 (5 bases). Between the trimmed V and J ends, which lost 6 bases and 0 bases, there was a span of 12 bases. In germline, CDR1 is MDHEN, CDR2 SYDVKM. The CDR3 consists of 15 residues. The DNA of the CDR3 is TGTGCCAGCAGCCCCGGGGTCCTAGCCAAAAACATTCAGTACTTC. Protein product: CASSPGVLAKNIQYF. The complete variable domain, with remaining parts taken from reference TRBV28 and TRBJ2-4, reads DVKVTQSSRYLVKRTGEKVFLECVQDMDHENMFWYRQDPGLGLRLIYFSYDVKMKEKGDIPEGYSVSREKKERFSLILESASTNQTSMYLCASSPGVLAKNIQYFGAGTRLSVL.

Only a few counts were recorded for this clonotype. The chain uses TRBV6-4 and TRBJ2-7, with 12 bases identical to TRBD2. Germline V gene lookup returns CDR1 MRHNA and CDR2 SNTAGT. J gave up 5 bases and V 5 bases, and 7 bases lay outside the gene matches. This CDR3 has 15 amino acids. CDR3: CASSPTSGRIHEQYF. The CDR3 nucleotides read TGTGCCAGCAGTCCAACTAGCGGGAGGATCCACGAGCAGTACTTC.

CDR3 sequence: CASSPLGLASDTDTQYF. In nucleotides, the CDR3 is TGTGCCAGCAGTCCCCTGGGGCTAGCGTCTGACACAGATACGCAGTATTTT. This chain joins TRBV28 and TRBJ2-3; a weak D match, TRBD2 (6 bases). The length of the CDR3 is 17 residues. Germline CDR1 is MDHEN and CDR2 is SYDVKM. V was shortened by 5 bases and J by 2 bases, with 20 bases between the two germline ends.

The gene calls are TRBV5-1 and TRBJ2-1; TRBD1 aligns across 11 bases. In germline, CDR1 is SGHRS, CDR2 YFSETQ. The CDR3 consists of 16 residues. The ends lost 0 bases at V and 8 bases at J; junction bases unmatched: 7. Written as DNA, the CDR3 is TGCGCCAGCAGCTTGGTAGGAGGACAGGGGGCTGATGAGCAGTTCTTC. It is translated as CASSLVGGQGADEQFF. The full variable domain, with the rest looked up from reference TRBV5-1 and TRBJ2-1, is KAGVTQTPRYLIKTRGQQVTLSCSPISGHRSVSWYQQTPGQGLQFLFEYFSETQRNKGNFPGRFSGRQFSNSRSEMNVSTLELGDSALYLCASSLVGGQGADEQFFGPGTRLTVL.

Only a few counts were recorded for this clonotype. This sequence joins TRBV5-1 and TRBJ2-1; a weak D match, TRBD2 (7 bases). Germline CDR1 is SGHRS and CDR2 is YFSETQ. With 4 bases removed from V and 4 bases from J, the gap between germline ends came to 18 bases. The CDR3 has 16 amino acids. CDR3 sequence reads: CASSRGGAGEYNEQFF. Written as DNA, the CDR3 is TGCGCCAGCAGCCGCGGGGGCGCGGGGGAATACAATGAGCAGTTCTTC.

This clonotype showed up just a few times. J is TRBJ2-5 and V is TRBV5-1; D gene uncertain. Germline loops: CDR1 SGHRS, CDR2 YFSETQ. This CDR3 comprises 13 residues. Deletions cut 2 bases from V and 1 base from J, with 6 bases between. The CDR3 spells CASSFEVQETQYF. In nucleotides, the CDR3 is TGCGCCAGCAGCTTTGAAGTCCAAGAGACCCAGTACTTC.

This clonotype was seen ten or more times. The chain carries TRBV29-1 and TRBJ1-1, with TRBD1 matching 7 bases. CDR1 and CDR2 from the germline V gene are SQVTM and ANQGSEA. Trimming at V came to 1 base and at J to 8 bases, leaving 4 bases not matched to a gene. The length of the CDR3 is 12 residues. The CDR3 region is CSVEGDSMEAFF. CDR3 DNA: TGCAGCGTTGAAGGGGACAGTATGGAAGCTTTCTTT.

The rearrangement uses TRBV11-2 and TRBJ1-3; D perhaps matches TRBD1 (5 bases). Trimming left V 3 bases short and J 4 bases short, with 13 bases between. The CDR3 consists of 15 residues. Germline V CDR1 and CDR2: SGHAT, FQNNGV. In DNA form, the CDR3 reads TGTGCCAGCAGCTTGGGGGAGTTCTGGGGAAACACCATATATTTT. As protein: CASSLGEFWGNTIYF. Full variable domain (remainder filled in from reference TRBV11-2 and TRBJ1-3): EAGVAQSPRYKIIEKRQSVAFWCNPISGHATLYWYQQILGQGPKLLIQFQNNGVVDDSQLPKDRFSAERLKGVDSTLKIQPAKLEDSAVYLCASSLGEFWGNTIYFGEGSWLTVV.

The CDR3 is CATRLGATTDTQYF. Written as DNA, the CDR3 is TGTGCCACCAGGTTGGGGGCCACCACAGATACGCAGTATTTT. The V gene is TRBV10-3, the J gene TRBJ2-3, with D perhaps TRBD1 (6 bases). Germline V gene sequence: CDR1 ENHRY, CDR2 SYGVKD. This CDR3 spans 14 amino acids. V lost 10 bases, J lost 2 bases, and 16 bases lay in between.

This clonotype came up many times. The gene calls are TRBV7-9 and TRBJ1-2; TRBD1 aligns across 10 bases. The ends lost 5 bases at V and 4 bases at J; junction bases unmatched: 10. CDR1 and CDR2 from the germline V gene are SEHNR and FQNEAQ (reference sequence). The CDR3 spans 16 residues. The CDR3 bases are TGTGCCAGCAGCGAAGCCGGGACAGGGGACCTCTATGGCTACACCTTC. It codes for CASSEAGTGDLYGYTF.